This TCR beta chain is drawn from a study of shared clonotypes between healthy human individuals. Sequencing was at deep level. Authors' processing steps: There were no quality scores in the junction-only immunoSEQ sequences, so filtering differed. The table came from immunoSEQ multiplex PCR; TCRdb's copy has only in-frame clones and leaves some out. The D gene and trimming were derived from the DNA, and the V and J assignments and clone size from that table. This sample has 1.5 million to 2.5 million clones, with approximately 94% found just once. This CDR3 has 13 residues. J lost 6 bases, V lost 4 bases, and 4 bases had no gene match. From germline, CDR1 is GTSNPN and CDR2 SVGIG (reference sequence). Terminally differentiated effector memory CD45RA+ cells were excluded by CCR7 positive selection of CD45RO-negative cells. The table lists this clone with a count of one. Antigen unknown. General study results and limits: All-four-donor shared clonotypes had higher generation probabilities than non-shared clonotypes did.

Specimen: naive CD8+ T cells sorted from blood. The clonotype originates from a man in his late teens or twenties in good health. The chain employs TRBV30 and TRBJ2-4; TRBD2 agrees at 9 bases. CDR3 region: CAWTSGDSNIQYF. The CDR3 region has the DNA TGTGCCTGGACTAGCGGGGATTCAAACATTCAGTACTTC. The whole variable domain, remainder taken from reference TRBV30 and TRBJ2-4, is SQTIHQWPATLVQPVGSPLSLECTVEGTSNPNLYWYRQAAGRGLQLLFYSVGIGQISSEVPQNLSASRPQDRQFILSSKKLLLSDSGFYLCAWTSGDSNIQYFGAGTRLSVL.